One sample yielded the 23 T cell receptor beta chains listed below, sequenced in a study of T cells in Graves' hyperthyroidism and ophthalmopathy. TCR beta CDR3 sequences were amplified from RNA transcripts. Researchers ran a first-round RT-PCR on the TCR CDR3 using the HTBI primer set. TCRdb independently ran MiXCR on the multiplex PCR reads; one entry per CDR3 protein. The table lists fewer than 650,000 distinct CDR3 sequences, 13% to 15% of them singletons. Source material: blood. The receptors here all came from a woman under 30 with Graves' ophthalmopathy.

The table lists this clonotype with many counts. CDR3 in amino acids: CASSGPGAFYGYTF. CDR3 in DNA: TGTGCCAGCAGTGGACCCGGGGCATTCTATGGCTACACCTTC. The chain links TRBV6-1 to TRBJ1-2, with D perhaps TRBD1 (5 bases). V lost 4 bases, J lost 4 bases, and 13 bases lay in between. This CDR3 has 14 amino acids. Germline values: CDR1 MNHNS, CDR2 SASEGT.

This clonotype was picked up many times. In DNA form, the CDR3 reads TGCAGCGTCCTAGGACTAGGGAGTTACTACGAGCAGTACTTC. It translates to CSVLGLGSYYEQYF. The chain recombines TRBV29-1 with TRBJ2-7, with 7 positions matching TRBD2. Germline CDR1 and CDR2: SQVTM and ANQGSEA. J gave up 3 bases and V 6 bases, and 11 bases lay outside the gene matches. The CDR3 has 14 amino acids.

This clonotype came up many times. CDR3 in DNA: TGCAGTGCTAGAGAAAGGCCTAGCGGAGCCCATGAGCAGTTCTTC. Translated: CSARERPSGAHEQFF. The chain employs TRBV20-1 and TRBJ2-1; TRBD2 matches 7 bases. The CDR3 extends over 15 amino acids. Germline lookup yields CDR1 DFQATT and CDR2 SNEGSKA (reference sequence). Germline trimming cut 0 bases from V and 8 bases from J; bases unmatched to any gene: 10.

In this sample, this clonotype turned up many times. The chain recombines TRBV30 with TRBJ1-1; D remains unclear. The CDR3 length is 12 residues. V lost 2 bases and J lost 7, with 11 bases in between. Germline values: CDR1 GTSNPN, CDR2 SVGIG (reference sequence). The CDR3 spells CAWSRSMVEAFF. The CDR3 DNA reads as TGTGCCTGGAGTCGCTCAATGGTTGAAGCTTTCTTT. The whole variable domain, filled in from reference TRBV30 and TRBJ1-1, reads SQTIHQWPATLVQPVGSPLSLECTVEGTSNPNLYWYRQAAGRGLQLLFYSVGIGQISSEVPQNLSASRPQDRQFILSSKKLLLSDSGFYLCAWSRSMVEAFFGQGTRLTVV.

This clonotype was seen at least ten times. The rearrangement links TRBV9 to TRBJ1-4; D is uncertain. Germline V gene data show CDR1 as SGDLS and CDR2 as YYNGEE. The CDR3 consists of 14 residues. V dropped 3 bases and J dropped 3 bases, with 9 bases sitting between them. In nucleotides, the CDR3 is TGTGCCAGCAGCGGTGGGCGGTCTAATGAAAAACTGTTTTTT. It encodes CASSGGRSNEKLFF.

This clonotype was seen repeatedly, ten times or more. The chain carries TRBV11-1 and TRBJ2-7, with D perhaps being TRBD1 or TRBD2 (5 bases each). The CDR3 sequence is 14 residues long. Between the trimmed V and J ends, which lost 2 bases and 1 base, there was a span of 9 bases. Germline V CDR1 and CDR2: SGHAT, FQDESV (reference sequence). Written as DNA, the CDR3 is TGTGCCAGCAGCTTAAGGTGGGGGTCCTACGAGCAGTACTTC. Its translation: CASSLRWGSYEQYF.

The chain combines TRBV5-1 with TRBJ1-1, with D possibly TRBD1 on 5 matching bases. Trimming pared 9 bases from V and 0 bases from J, leaving 18 bases between. The germline gives CDR1 SGHRS, CDR2 YFSETQ. The CDR3 length is 15 residues. The CDR3 protein is CATSYWGSVNTEAFF. The CDR3 DNA is TGCGCCACCTCCTACTGGGGCAGCGTGAACACTGAAGCTTTCTTT.

In regard to this clonotype: This may stem from a read error, because a much larger clone lies one nucleotide away. The V gene is TRBV6-2 or TRBV6-3, the J gene TRBJ2-7, with 7 bases aligning to TRBD1. In germline, CDR1 is MNHEY, CDR2 SVGEGT. The J segment lost 4 bases and the V segment lost 5 bases, leaving 8 bases of the junction unmatched. The CDR3 covers 14 residues. CDR3 nucleotides: TGTGCCAGCAGTGGGGTACAGGGGTGGTACGAGCAGTACTTC. Amino acids: CASSGVQGWYEQYF.

Ten or more counts support this clonotype. V and J are TRBV6-6 and TRBJ1-2; 8 nucleotides line up with TRBD1. The V and J ends lost 0 bases and 5 bases, in that order; junction bases with no gene match: 5. Germline V CDR1 and CDR2: MNHNY, SVGAGI (reference sequence). The CDR3 runs to 15 residues. This CDR3 is CASSYSGQGEYGYTF. CDR3 sequence (DNA): TGTGCCAGCAGTTACTCCGGACAGGGAGAATATGGCTACACCTTC.

This clonotype was found many times. V usage is TRBV7-6 and J usage is TRBJ1-5, with TRBD1 as a possible D gene (6 bases). Germline assignment: CDR1 SGHVS and CDR2 FNYEAQ. The CDR3 runs 14 residues. V lost 5 bases to trimming and J lost 7 bases, with 15 bases between them. For the CDR3, the DNA is TGTGCCAGCAGCCGGACAGCCGAGGCGCAGCCCCAGCATTTT. It encodes CASSRTAEAQPQHF.

This clonotype appeared a few times. The chain uses TRBV6-1 and TRBJ1-3; 8 bases agree with TRBD1. CDR3 length: 15 residues. Germline loops: CDR1 MNHNS, CDR2 SASEGT. V was pared by 5 bases and J by 4 bases, with 7 bases of the junction left unmatched. Here the CDR3 reads CASSLDRDGGNTIYF. The CDR3, as DNA: TGTGCCAGCAGTCTGGACAGGGACGGAGGAAACACCATATATTTT.

V and J are TRBV6-5 and TRBJ2-1; possibly TRBD2 for D (7 bases). From germline, CDR1 is MNHEY and CDR2 SVGAGI. V dropped 4 bases and J dropped 6 bases, with 13 bases sitting between them. This CDR3 has 14 residues. The CDR3: CASSSTRGGNEQFF. Here the CDR3 DNA reads TGTGCCAGCAGTTCGACTAGGGGGGGCAATGAGCAGTTCTTC.

The sample holds many counts of this clonotype. This chain links TRBV7-2 with TRBJ1-3; D gene ambiguous. The V and J ends lost 1 base and 0 bases respectively, with 10 bases between them. Germline V gives CDR1 SGHTA, CDR2 FQGNSA. The CDR3 covers 16 residues. Here the CDR3 DNA reads TGTGCCAGCAGCTTAGTATTGGGAGACTCTGGAAACACCATATATTTT. Amino acid sequence: CASSLVLGDSGNTIYF. Variable domain in full (rest from reference TRBV7-2 and TRBJ1-3): GAGVSQSPSNKVTEKGKDVELRCDPISGHTALYWYRQSLGQGLEFLIYFQGNSAPDKSGLPSDRFSAERTGGSVSTLTIQRTQQEDSAVYLCASSLVLGDSGNTIYFGEGSWLTVV.

This clonotype was counted many times. The rearrangement joins TRBV6-1 to TRBJ2-3, with 12 bases lining up with TRBD2. CDR1 is MNHNS, CDR2 SASEGT, per germline. The CDR3 extends over 17 amino acids. J lost 5 bases, V lost 10 bases, and 16 bases had no gene match. The CDR3 nucleotides are TGTGCCACCGGTCTAGCGGGAGGGCCCTCCCAGGTAGATACGCAGTATTTT. It specifies CATGLAGGPSQVDTQYF.

The sample holds many counts of this clonotype. The chain joins TRBV5-1 to TRBJ1-2; D is ambiguous. The CDR3 is 12 amino acids. The germline V gene encodes CDR1 SGHRS and CDR2 YFSETQ. V was trimmed by 4 bases and J by 8 bases, leaving 12 bases between them. The CDR3 spells CASSPEGNGYTF. In DNA form, the CDR3 reads TGCGCCAGCAGCCCTGAAGGGAACGGCTACACCTTC.

This clonotype was seen a handful of times. The chain uses TRBV19 and TRBJ2-7; 8 bases are shared with TRBD1. V lost 5 bases to trimming and J lost 6 bases; unmatched junction nucleotides: 12. CDR3 length: 15 residues. Looked up from germline, CDR1 is LNHDA and CDR2 is SQIVND (reference sequence). CDR3 protein: CASSDAGTGSREQYF. CDR3 coding DNA: TGTGCCAGTAGTGATGCCGGGACAGGATCCCGCGAGCAGTACTTC.

This clonotype was seen a handful of times. The chain carries TRBV19 and TRBJ2-7; 7 bases are a match to TRBD2. Germline V lookup: CDR1 LNHDA, CDR2 SQIVND (reference sequence). V shed 4 bases, J shed 5 bases, and the junction held 8 bases outside the gene matches. This CDR3 comprises 14 residues. This CDR3 reads CASSTGLEANEQYF. CDR3 nucleotides: TGTGCCAGTAGTACCGGACTAGAGGCAAACGAGCAGTACTTC.

There are many counts of this clonotype. Here the CDR3 DNA reads TGTGCCAGCACAAACGGGGGCACTGAAGCTTTCTTT. Translation: CASTNGGTEAFF. The chain employs TRBV2 and TRBJ1-1, with D possibly TRBD1 on 5 matching bases. V was trimmed by 7 bases and J by 4 bases, leaving 10 bases between them. In germline, CDR1 is SNHLY, CDR2 FYNNEI. This CDR3 region has 12 residues.

The V call is TRBV4-3, the J call TRBJ2-5; possibly TRBD1 or TRBD2 for D (5 bases each). V lost 0 bases and J lost 2, with 7 bases in between. The CDR3 covers 14 residues. The germline CDR1 and CDR2 sequences are LGHNA and YSLEER. CDR3 nucleotide sequence: TGCGCCAGCAGCCAAGATTGGGGGCAAGAGACCCAGTACTTC. Its protein is CASSQDWGQETQYF.

This clonotype has just a few counts. The rearrangement links TRBV6-1 to TRBJ1-5; the D gene is possibly TRBD1 (6 bases). This CDR3 comprises 15 residues. CDR1 MNHNS and CDR2 SASEGT come from the germline V gene. V dropped 5 bases and J dropped 2 bases, with 13 bases sitting between them. CDR3: CASSLSGVGNQPQHF. CDR3 sequence (DNA): TGTGCCAGCAGTTTATCAGGGGTCGGCAATCAGCCCCAGCATTTT.

This clonotype appeared many times. The chain recombines TRBV27 with TRBJ2-2; 7 bases match TRBD1. The CDR3 loop spans 16 amino acids. V dropped 4 bases and J dropped 2; count of bases not matched to a gene: 7. CDR1 and CDR2 from the germline V gene are MNHEY and SMNVEV (reference sequence). CDR3 coding DNA: TGTGCCAGCAGTTCGGTACAGGGGATAAACACCGGGGAGCTGTTTTTT. It encodes CASSSVQGINTGELFF.

This clonotype came up many times. V is TRBV12-3 or TRBV12-4 and J is TRBJ1-2, with D perhaps TRBD1 (5 bases). Trimming stripped 4 bases from V and 8 bases from J, with 17 bases between. This CDR3 contains 14 residues. The CDR3 sequence: CASSYFLGESGYTF. CDR3 DNA sequence: TGTGCCAGCAGTTACTTCCTAGGGGAGTCCGGCTACACCTTC.

This clonotype was seen many times. The gene calls are TRBV5-1 and TRBJ2-7, with 9 bases that match TRBD1. The J segment lost 3 bases and the V segment lost 2 bases, leaving 12 bases of the junction unmatched. The V gene's germline CDR1 is SGHRS and CDR2 YFSETQ. The CDR3 sequence is 17 residues long. This chain's CDR3 is CASSLQGATSEHYEQYF. In DNA, the CDR3 is TGCGCCAGCAGCTTACAGGGGGCTACTAGCGAACACTACGAGCAGTACTTC. Variable domain in full (rest from reference TRBV5-1 and TRBJ2-7): KAGVTQTPRYLIKTRGQQVTLSCSPISGHRSVSWYQQTPGQGLQFLFEYFSETQRNKGNFPGRFSGRQFSNSRSEMNVSTLELGDSALYLCASSLQGATSEHYEQYFGPGTRLTVT.